This TCR beta chain came from a study of PD-L1 blockade in urothelial cancer (dated by TCRdb to 2016 to 2017). Regarding the complete study: Therapy was started around 2014 for all patients, and atezolizumab 1,200 mg was administered intravenously every 3 weeks. About 85% of the 29 patients were identified as males with urothelial cancer of bladder origin, and a prior smoking history was reported by 18 of 29 patients. Patients had an ECOG performance status of 0 or 1 and had received between 0 and 3 prior chemotherapy regimens. Blood samples were analyzed 3 weeks after the start of treatment (second dose) and 6 weeks after the start of treatment. Blood samples yielded a median of about 150,000 T cells and more than 75,000 unique TCRs, with median clonality 0.080. Somatic, immune and clinical correlates of response to PD-L1 blockade with atezolizumab in urothelial cancer were the focus of an exploratory multi-omic analysis. Pretreatment tumor samples, along with matched peripheral blood serially collected before and after atezolizumab treatment, were subjected to TCR sequencing. Progression-free survival longer than 6 months counted as durable clinical benefit, and TCR features were additionally tested against both progression-free and overall survival. Whole exome sequencing and RNA sequencing of pretreatment tumors were performed alongside TCR sequencing in the same patients. Durable clinical benefit was achieved by nine patients and was not achieved by 20 patients. Pretreatment blood TCR-seq was available for about 30 patients, at least one posttreatment blood collection was obtained for about 25 patients, and tumor TCR-seq was available for about 25 patients.

CDR1 and CDR2 were assigned from the germline V gene as MNHNS and SASEGT. From the cysteine up to the phenylalanine, the CDR3 has a length of 15 residues. Only the CDR3 part of the read is kept: 45 bases, read in frame from the first base. V is pared back by 6 bases and J by 4 bases, with 15 bases lying between the germline termini. The time point label, as the study defines it: peripheral blood 6 weeks after treatment start. The cohort included 29 patients with locally advanced or metastatic urothelial carcinoma who were treated at Memorial Sloan Kettering on a trial protocol. Peripheral blood mononuclear cells were collected pretreatment and during treatment, at between 1 and 8 total time points per patient. The Qiagen DNeasy Blood extraction kit was used to purify genomic DNA from total PBMCs and tumor samples. Collected pretreatment and during treatment, PBMCs were isolated and stored as previously described.

Here is what the overall study found, with its caveats: A pretreatment peripheral blood TCR clonality below the median was linked to improved progression-free and overall survival. Among patients with durable benefit, tumor-associated TCR clones showed greater expansion in peripheral blood 3 weeks after treatment started (n of about 21, p = 0.022). Because the sample size was small (n of about 30) and many exploratory analyses were performed, the results are intended to be hypothesis-generating.

Regarding this clone: No antigen is known for it. One base away there is no much larger clone; base qualities are not given.

To estimate absolute template abundance from read counts, synthetic TCR analog templates were spiked into each PCR. TCRbeta CDR3 regions were amplified from genomic DNA with bias-controlled V and J gene primers using the immunoSEQ assay. Sequencing of rearranged TCRbeta segments was performed at approximately 20X coverage. As for the authors' bioinformatics: Sequencing errors were corrected by clustering and CDR3s were annotated against IMGT to assign V, D and J genes. Downstream analyses used only productive TCRbeta rearrangements, leaving out any out-of-frame or stop-codon sequences. Clonality was computed as one minus Shannon entropy normalized by the log of the number of unique productive sequences. Fisher's exact test with Benjamini-Hochberg correction, at a threshold of adjusted p below 0.01, was used to find clones that differed between time points or between blood and tumor. In TCRdb, the immuneACCESS table is reduced to in-frame sequences with V and J assigned. These tables do not hold every clone; where another copy was compared, an unresolved V gene accounts for under half, and the others remain unexplained. Clone size and the V and J calls come from that table; the DNA yielded D and trimming. The sample table shows tens of thousands of clones, and 85% are seen once. The top ten clonotypes cover over 2.5% of the sample.

The sequenced sample was PBMCs, obtained around atezolizumab (anti-PD-L1) treatment. This chain joins TRBV6-1 to TRBJ2-2; there is no confident call for the D gene. The origin of this receptor is a man aged 70 or older with urothelial cancer. For the CDR3, the sequence is CASRESQVSTGELFF. The nucleotide sequence is given as TGTGCCAGCAGAGAGTCGCAGGTCTCCACCGGGGAGCTGTTTTTT.